The subject of this entry is one T cell receptor (beta chain). Its binding antigen is unknown. Base quality data are lacking; no much larger clone is found one base away. The source of the sample is a study of cytomegalovirus exposure and HLA in healthy donors (dated by TCRdb to the late 2010s). A note on the overall study: According to an earlier analysis of around 600 of the donors, 150 million to 200 million T cells yielded roughly 110 million unique TCR beta sequences and 276 Gb of sequence data. An early release covering about 600 HLA-typed donors comprised about 300 gigabases of sequencing data and around 85 million unique TCR sequences. The genetic ancestry cluster associated with self-reported Caucasian donors included over 80% of the approximately 400 genotyped donors. The aim of the study was to test whether cataloging public T cell receptors could identify signatures of past pathogen exposure. The study used immunosequencing to profile the T cell repertoires of hundreds of subjects and linked those repertoires to cytomegalovirus serostatus. Besides the first cohort of roughly 700 subjects, a separate validation cohort made up of 95 to 150 different subjects was used. The study combined high-throughput TCR immunosequencing, statistical association of individual TCRs with disease status, and machine learning to predict cytomegalovirus infection status. A later analysis re-examined previously published TCR beta repertoires from 610 or so donors and added high-resolution HLA genotyping to investigate patterns of TCR occurrence. In the later analysis, no new phenotypic data were used to find candidate immune exposures; instead, reliance was placed on TCR beta sequences and their occurrence across donors. An earlier analysis of roughly 580 of the donors used high-throughput TCR beta sequencing to judge whether each TCR beta V gene segment behaved as functional or pseudogenic. Donor age, sex, ethnicity and CMV serostatus were collected together with the repertoire data. A later genetic analysis used genome-wide SNP genotypes for about 60% of the 666 donors, treating that subset as a discovery cohort. All discovery cohort repertoires had been generated using a single sequencing platform. HLA typing included class I and class II loci at four-digit resolution. Typing coverage varied by locus: roughly 620-640 donors for A, B, C, DRB1 and DQB1; more than 500 for DQA1; more than 600 for DPA1; more than 450 for DPB1. Because of strong linkage in the cohort, four to six DR-DQ haplotypes were treated as single units for association and clustering. Across about 380 genotyped donors of the cohort, an average of about 240,000 unique TCR beta nucleotide sequences per donor were sequenced, and roughly 20% of those sequences were non-productive. General findings and caveats noted by the study authors: In a later genetic analysis, a missense DCLRE1C variant was associated with V-gene and J-gene trimming of TCR beta chains, and the association was replicated in an independent cohort. Specific HLA alleles were associated with roughly 16,000 TCR beta sequences at a false discovery rate of 0.05 in a later analysis. Several of the top co-occurrence clusters appeared to be linked to parvovirus B19, influenza, CMV and Epstein-Barr virus, according to a later analysis. The authors suggested that the approach could potentially be extended to other disease states and immunological phenotypes. Roughly uniform sequencing depth across donors was assumed in presence/absence analyses, although this assumption may not hold. When HLA alleles, especially DR and DQ, strongly co-occurred, attributing TCR associations to individual alleles was difficult. A cluster of highly shared sequence variants was judged likely to represent a technical artifact of the sequencing pipeline. In a later analysis, the rate of TCR association differed among HLA loci, with DRB1 alleles having the most associated TCRs and HLA-C alleles having the fewest. Correlated functional status among segregating V segments might reflect linkage disequilibrium, but an unknown experimental factor could not be ruled out. Because the 87-base-pair reads could not distinguish some IMGT-functional V segments, including TRBV6-2 and TRBV6-3, those segments were excluded. An earlier analysis of approximately 600 of the donors showed that most TCR beta V segments appeared in productive rearrangements either about 87% or about 30% of the time, which broadly matched IMGT annotations. Across donors, most TCR sequences were observed very rarely, whereas some public TCRs were present in many individuals. A later genetic analysis reported fewer N-insertions in productive TCRs among donors in an Asian-associated ancestry cluster than the approximately 700-donor mean. A total of 150 or so TCR beta chains were listed by the study as associated with cytomegalovirus. A later analysis found that HLA-associated TCR beta chains were more clonally expanded and had lower generation probabilities than equally common non-associated chains. CMV serostatus was the only immune exposure information available for the cohort. A further reported finding was that TCR beta sequences accurately predicted the HLA-A and HLA-B alleles for most subjects in the first cohort. Because HLA typing was missing for some donors at each locus, association tests included only the typed subset. Because counts were too low, fewer than 20 rarely observed V segments, including chromosome 9 orphons, were excluded from the earlier analysis of fewer than 650 of the donors. Most CMV-associated TCR beta chains appeared to be HLA-restricted in a later analysis, and the HLA associations seemed to be driven largely by CMV exposure. In vitro tests confirmed that a few of the cytomegalovirus-associated TCR beta chains recognize cytomegalovirus antigens. In this cohort, only TCR beta chains were sequenced, and detectable features were limited by the absence of alpha or paired-chain data. Cytomegalovirus status was reported to be diagnosed by the classifier with high specificity and sensitivity in both the original and validation cohorts.

The cohort comprised approximately 700 healthy bone marrow donors. Cohort members were all nominally healthy when sampled, although unrecorded immune exposures were likely present. The donor was CMV seropositive and belonged to the group of 250 to 300 seropositive cohort members. Every donor gave a peripheral blood sample, and the peripheral blood mononuclear cells from that sample were used for TCR beta sequencing. Genomic DNA extraction from the blood cell samples was performed with the Qiagen DNeasy Blood Extraction Kit. Receptor libraries were prepared by the immunoSEQ multiplex PCR assay. For the multiplex PCR, a mixture combining 60 forward primers for TCR Vbeta segments and 13 reverse primers for TCR Jbeta segments was used. The CDR3 region of rearranged TCR beta genes was amplified from genomic DNA with a multiplex PCR assay. The amplified TCR beta libraries were sequenced on the Illumina HiSeq System as 87-base-pair reads. The source study handled its data this way. In a later analysis, roughly 80 million unique TCR beta chains were counted across the approximately 640 repertoires, and roughly 11 million of these chains were shared by at least two donors. To remove PCR and sequencing errors, raw reads were error-corrected and collapsed into unique sequences using a nearest-neighbor algorithm that merged closely related sequences. CDR3 sequences were aligned to IMGT reference sequences to assign V, D and J gene segments. Each retained sequence needed at least a six-nucleotide match to both a V gene segment and a J gene segment. A rearrangement counted as productive if the CDR3 had no stop codons and remained in frame with V and J, and every other rearrangement counted as non-productive. CDR3 was defined according to IMGT convention as the region running from the second conserved V-encoded cysteine to the conserved J-encoded phenylalanine. The earlier analysis of 450 to 750 of the donors excluded any sequence lacking an unambiguous match to a single V gene segment. An earlier analysis of some 500 of the donors classified V segments as functional when productive rearrangements were above 56.7% and as segregating when the standard deviation between donors was above 5%. A statistical classification framework was built for diagnosing cytomegalovirus status from the catalog of TCR beta chain sequences. V and J gene assignment, in a later analysis, came from comparing TCR nucleotide sequences with IMGT/GENE-DB human TR gene sequences. A later analysis assigned CDR3 sequences and most-parsimonious VDJ recombination scenarios with the TCRdist pipeline. In a later analysis, each TCR beta chain was defined by its CDR3 amino acid sequence together with its V-gene family, and reads lacking a unique V-gene family were excluded. To address suspected cross-contamination and a sequencing artifact, a later analysis removed 592 highly shared, low-generation-probability nucleotide sequences. A later analysis calculated a clonal expansion index for each public chain from normalized within-repertoire ranks of inferred template counts. A later analysis computed generation probabilities with a VDJ recombination model fitted to out-of-frame rearrangements, and checked the results against IGoR. Hypergeometric tests were used in a later analysis to score TCR-TCR, TCR-HLA and TCR-CMV co-occurrence, with a repertoire-size bias correction applied to the TCR pairs. In a later analysis, false discovery rates were estimated by permuting HLA or CMV assignments 20 times. A later analysis grouped co-occurring TCRs with DBSCAN, adding TCRdist sequence similarity when clustering within HLA-allele-positive subsets. Co-occurrence clustering excluded repertoires with fewer than 30,000 or more than 120,000 public chains, plus five with anomalous nucleotide sharing. TCRdb carries this immuneACCESS record with in-frame sequences only. Its versions omit some clonotypes, under half of them owing to an unresolved V gene in the studies checked, with the rest unexplained. V and J calls and clone size are given by that table; D and trimming were obtained from the DNA. Across this sample there are about 190,000 clones, with around 85% seen only once. The ten largest account for approximately 6% of the sample.

Here V drops 4 bases and J drops 4 bases, and the junction holds 8 bases not matched to any gene. The CDR3, cysteine through phenylalanine, is 14 amino acids long. Kept here is only the CDR3 DNA, which spans 42 bases and is read in frame from base 1. Via the germline V gene, CDR1 is SGHRS and CDR2 YFSETQ. The chain couples TRBV5-1 to TRBJ2-7, and 7 junctional nucleotides match TRBD1. The receptor was isolated from a man aged 35 to 55 in good health and CMV-seropositive. The sequenced material came from PBMCs. This receptor carries the CDR3 CASSQQGRTYEQYF. The nucleotide sequence is given as TGCGCCAGCAGCCAACAGGGGAGAACGTACGAGCAGTACTTC.